This T cell receptor beta chain was captured in a study of shared clonotypes between healthy human individuals. About the study: Two women and a few men aged 18 to 49 served as donors. CD4 naive and CD4 memory each took three plates per donor, while CD8 naive took two and CD8 memory one. Points from the study as a whole: The study found lower generation probabilities in non-shared clonotypes than in those shared by all four donors. The naive CD4 repertoires of four donors were compared, and roughly 5.1% of clonotypes were shared.

Remarks on this clone: What it binds is not known.

Looked up from germline, CDR1 is PRHDT and CDR2 is FYEKMQ (reference sequence). CDR3 length: 15 residues. Trimming cost V 0 bases and J 0 bases, with 5 bases left between them. Naive CD8 isolation took CD45RO-negative cells positively selected for CCR7 and excluded terminally differentiated effector memory CD45RA+ cells. Clones were sequenced by immunoSEQ multiplex PCR, and TCRdb holds only the in-frame ones, with some missing. The data contain hundreds of thousands of clones, 85% to 95% of them seen just once; the ten biggest clones take up approximately 0.12%. The V call is TRBV13, the J call TRBJ2-2; no reliable D call. Material for sequencing was naive CD8+ T cells sorted from blood. The sequence derives from a woman aged 25 to 39 in good health. The CDR3 loop reads CASSLGYANTGELFF. DNA of the CDR3: TGTGCCAGCAGCTTAGGGTACGCGAACACCGGGGAGCTGTTTTTT.